Below, 2 T cell receptor beta chains from the same sample are listed, as sequenced in a study of cytomegalovirus exposure and HLA in healthy donors (dated by TCRdb to about 2017). The library came from the immunoSEQ multiplex PCR assay. For the multiplex PCR, a mixture combining 60 forward primers for TCR Vbeta segments and 13 reverse primers for TCR Jbeta segments was used. Not all clones reach the TCRdb copy of this immuneACCESS table, which keeps in-frame sequences only. Checked studies attribute under half of the gap to unresolved V genes and leave the rest unexplained. This sample gives 150,000 or so clones in total; roughly 72% of them show up just once. The ten largest make up about 2% of the sample. Input material: PBMCs. Receptors were obtained from a man aged 25-45 years in good health and CMV-seronegative.

There are a few counts of this clone. J is TRBJ2-7 and V is TRBV11-3, with 9 bases aligning to TRBD1. J gave up 7 bases and V 4 bases, and 2 bases lay outside the gene matches. The CDR3 length is 12 residues. In germline, CDR1 is SGHNT, CDR2 YENEEA. CDR3 amino acids: CASSYGQGEQYF. DNA of the CDR3: TGTGCCAGCAGCTACGGACAGGGGGAGCAGTACTTC. Full variable domain (missing parts from reference TRBV11-3 and TRBJ2-7): EAGVVQSPRYKIIEKKQPVAFWCNPISGHNTLYWYLQNLGQGPELLIRYENEEAVDDSQLPKDRFSAERLKGVDSTLKIQPAELGDSAVYLCASSYGQGEQYFGPGTRLTVT.

The V call is TRBV5-1, the J call TRBJ2-1, with 12 bases that match TRBD2. Germline trimming cut 4 bases from V and 6 bases from J; bases unmatched to any gene: 5. Germline V lookup: CDR1 SGHRS, CDR2 YFSETQ. The CDR3 has 15 amino acids. Written as DNA, the CDR3 is TGCGCCAGCAGCCCTCGACTAGCGGGGGCCAATGAGCAGTTCTTC. Translated, it gives CASSPRLAGANEQFF.